This passage covers 23 T cell receptor beta chains from one sample sequenced in a study of T cell repertoires in cytomegalovirus infection. One entry per CDR3 protein, called by TCRdb with MiXCR from the reads. The data hold almost 500,000 distinct CDR3 sequences, with over 9% observed a single time. The specimen sequenced was PBMCs. The receptors were sampled from a human donor in good health (CMV status not recorded). Some clones in this sample may be carry-over from other donors' samples.

This clonotype was seen at least ten times. The chain joins TRBV7-3 to TRBJ1-6; unclear D gene. This CDR3 has 14 amino acids. The V end was cut by 2 bases, the J end by 13 bases, with 15 bases between. Germline CDR1 SGHTA, CDR2 FQGTGA. CDR3 amino acids: CASSLGPQRGPLHF. CDR3 DNA sequence: TGTGCCAGCAGCTTAGGGCCTCAACGCGGCCCCCTCCACTTT.

The chain uses TRBV28 and TRBJ2-5; D might be TRBD2 (5 bases). Trimming removed 4 bases from V and 5 bases from J, with 17 bases in between. Germline-derived CDR1 and CDR2 are MDHEN and SYDVKM. This CDR3 has 15 amino acids. The CDR3 is CASSSSRGTRETQYF. In DNA, the CDR3 is TGTGCCAGCAGTTCATCCCGGGGAACCAGGGAGACCCAGTACTTC.

This clonotype was counted at least ten times. The chain combines TRBV7-8 with TRBJ1-6; 7 bases line up with TRBD1. The CDR3 loop spans 14 amino acids. The junction had 7 bases not matched to a gene; V was cut back by 6 bases and J by 8 bases. Germline CDR1 SGHVS, CDR2 FQNEAQ. The CDR3 reads CASRLTGADSPLHF. In DNA form, the CDR3 reads TGTGCCAGCAGGCTCACAGGGGCGGATTCACCCCTCCACTTT.

The chain employs TRBV6-1 and TRBJ2-7; 9 bases match TRBD1. V gave up 8 bases and J gave up 4 bases; unmatched junction bases: 3. This CDR3 region has 12 residues. Germline V gene lookup returns CDR1 MNHNS and CDR2 SASEGT. CDR3 DNA sequence: TGTGCCAGCGGACAGGGGTTGTACGAGCAGTACTTC. As protein: CASGQGLYEQYF.

In its sample, this clonotype was seen a few times. This chain joins TRBV29-1 and TRBJ1-1; D uncertain. V dropped 2 bases and J dropped 7 bases, with 20 bases sitting between them. From germline, CDR1 is SQVTM and CDR2 ANQGSEA. CDR3 length equals 15 residues. The CDR3 bases are TGCAGCGTTGAATCTAGGCTGGAGCGTGGGATTGAAGCTTTCTTT. Translation: CSVESRLERGIEAFF. Filled out from reference TRBV29-1 and TRBJ1-1, the complete variable domain reads SAVISQKPSRDICQRGTSLTIQCQVDSQVTMMFWYRQQPGQSLTLIATANQGSEATYESGFVIDKFPISRPNLTFSTLTVSNMSPEDSSIYLCSVESRLERGIEAFFGQGTRLTVV.

V and J are TRBV27 and TRBJ2-3; TRBD2 aligns across 11 bases. The CDR3 is made up of 18 amino acids. Trimming cost V 5 bases and J 2 bases; bases outside gene matches: 12. Germline CDR1 and CDR2: MNHEY and SMNVEV (reference sequence). CDR3 sequence: CASSPSPGLAASTDTQYF. CDR3 coding DNA: TGTGCCAGCAGTCCCAGCCCGGGACTAGCGGCTTCCACAGATACGCAGTATTTT.

V and J are TRBV12-3 or TRBV12-4 and TRBJ1-5, with D perhaps matching TRBD1 (5 bases). V was pared by 5 bases and J by 6 bases, with 11 bases between. This CDR3 is 13 amino acids long. The CDR3 loop is CASSGQGIQPQHF. CDR3 sequence (DNA): TGTGCCAGCAGTGGTCAGGGTATTCAGCCCCAGCATTTT.

The rearrangement uses TRBV30 and TRBJ1-5; tentative D call: TRBD1 (5 bases). Germline V gives CDR1 GTSNPN, CDR2 SVGIG (reference sequence). Trimming took off 2 bases at V and 5 bases at J, with 10 bases between the two ends. The CDR3 loop spans 13 amino acids. This CDR3 reads CAWSLQGHQPQHF. The DNA of the CDR3 is TGTGCCTGGAGTCTCCAGGGCCATCAGCCCCAGCATTTT.

This clonotype was detected ten times or more. The chain carries TRBV2 and TRBJ2-5; 8 bases agree with TRBD1. Germline V lookup: CDR1 SNHLY, CDR2 FYNNEI. V gave up 6 bases and J gave up 0 bases; unmatched junction bases: 12. The CDR3 contains 17 residues. Written as DNA, the CDR3 is TGTGCCAGCAGCTCCCGGGGGACAGGAGCGTACCAAGAGACCCAGTACTTC. Amino acid sequence: CASSSRGTGAYQETQYF. The full variable domain, rest sourced from reference TRBV2 and TRBJ2-5, is EPEVTQTPSHQVTQMGQEVILRCVPISNHLYFYWYRQILGQKVEFLVSFYNNEISEKSEIFDDQFSVERPDGSNFTLKIRSTKLEDSAMYFCASSSRGTGAYQETQYFGPGTRLLVL.

The table lists this clonotype with many counts. The V and J genes are TRBV24-1 and TRBJ1-5; D is ambiguous. In germline, CDR1 is KGHDR, CDR2 SFDVKD. The V end lost 2 bases, the J end lost 12 bases, and 16 bases lay between the germline ends. The CDR3 is made up of 14 amino acids. The CDR3 region has the DNA TGTGCCACCAGTGATTCCCGATCGTCCGGCCTCCAGCATTTT. Its protein product is CATSDSRSSGLQHF.

This clonotype has at least ten counts. The chain carries TRBV7-2 and TRBJ1-1; no clear D gene. V dropped 5 bases and J dropped 0 bases, with 10 bases sitting between them. Looked up from germline, CDR1 is SGHTA and CDR2 is FQGNSA. This CDR3 spans 14 amino acids. The CDR3 nucleotides are TGTGCCAGCAGCCGCCCGACGGTGAACACTGAAGCTTTCTTT. Encoded protein: CASSRPTVNTEAFF.

This sequence joins TRBV19 and TRBJ1-1; TRBD1 agrees at 11 bases. Germline V lookup: CDR1 LNHDA, CDR2 SQIVND (reference sequence). V dropped 10 bases and J dropped 3; count of bases not matched to a gene: 7. The CDR3 sequence is 14 residues long. In DNA form, the CDR3 reads TGTGCCACACACCGGGACAGGGGGGACACTGAAGCTTTCTTT. This encodes CATHRDRGDTEAFF.

The chain links TRBV29-1 to TRBJ2-7, with D possibly called TRBD1 or TRBD2 (5 bases each). Trimming removed 3 bases from V and 1 base from J, with 16 bases in between. Germline V gives CDR1 SQVTM, CDR2 ANQGSEA. CDR3 length: 15 amino acids. DNA of the CDR3: TGCAGCGTTGACCTGCCGGGACCTCCTTCCTACGAGCAGTACTTC. This sequence encodes CSVDLPGPPSYEQYF.

This clonotype has just a few counts. CDR3 region: CASRTGSSTSPLHF. For the CDR3, the DNA is TGCGCCAGCAGGACGGGCAGCTCTACTTCACCCCTCCACTTT. The chain is built from TRBV5-1 and TRBJ1-6; no definite D call. Between the trimmed V and J ends, which lost 5 bases and 9 bases, there was a span of 15 bases. Germline CDR1 SGHRS, CDR2 YFSETQ. This CDR3 is built from 14 residues. The whole variable domain, remainder taken from reference TRBV5-1 and TRBJ1-6, is KAGVTQTPRYLIKTRGQQVTLSCSPISGHRSVSWYQQTPGQGLQFLFEYFSETQRNKGNFPGRFSGRQFSNSRSEMNVSTLELGDSALYLCASRTGSSTSPLHFGNGTRLTVT.

This clonotype has just a few counts. V is TRBV18 and J is TRBJ1-6, with a weak D call TRBD1 (6 bases). The germline V gene has CDR1 KGHSH and CDR2 LQKENI. The CDR3 consists of 17 residues. Between the trimmed V and J ends, which lost 3 bases and 4 bases, there was a span of 16 bases. CDR3 amino acids: CASSPPGALSYNSPLHF. The CDR3 DNA sequence: TGTGCCAGCTCACCTCCGGGGGCCCTATCTTATAATTCACCCCTCCACTTT.

In its sample, this clonotype was seen many times. The V gene is TRBV20-1, the J gene TRBJ2-3, with a possible D match to TRBD2 (5 bases). CDR1 and CDR2 (germline): DFQATT, SNEGSKA (reference sequence). The CDR3 has 14 amino acids. V was trimmed by 0 bases and J by 1 base, leaving 8 bases between them. CDR3 protein: CSARDTRGTDTQYF. The CDR3 DNA reads TGCAGTGCTAGAGACACGAGGGGCACAGATACGCAGTATTTT.

About this clonotype: A single base separates this from a much larger clone, so it may be a read error. As the CDR3 is not closed by the conserved phenylalanine or tryptophan, this likely results from a read error. The V call is TRBV2, the J call TRBJ1-6; D not resolved. The CDR3 has 15 residues. V lost 6 bases, J lost 7 bases, and 16 bases lay in between. Germline V lookup: CDR1 SNHLY, CDR2 FYNNEI. CDR3 sequence: CASSARRIRNSPLHL. The CDR3 region has the DNA TGTGCCAGCAGCGCAAGGCGGATCAGGAATTCACCCCTCCACTTA.

This clonotype has at least ten counts. CDR3 protein: CASSQGTVLVNQPQHF. The CDR3 nucleotides read TGTGCCAGCAGCCAAGGGACGGTTCTTGTCAATCAGCCCCAGCATTTT. This sequence joins TRBV7-8 and TRBJ1-5; possibly TRBD1 for D (5 bases). The germline V gene has CDR1 SGHVS and CDR2 FQNEAQ. The CDR3 is 16 residues long. Between the trimmed V and J ends, which lost 5 bases and 3 bases, there was a span of 17 bases.

In its sample, this clonotype was seen many times. V usage is TRBV19 and J usage is TRBJ1-6; D is possibly TRBD1 (5 bases). CDR1 is LNHDA and CDR2 is SQIVND in the germline V gene (reference sequence). This CDR3 has 16 amino acids. Trimming took 3 bases from V and 6 from J, leaving 15 bases between them. CDR3 loop: CASSIAQGRRNSPLHF. The CDR3 coding sequence is TGTGCCAGTAGTATCGCCCAGGGACGCCGTAATTCACCCCTCCACTTT. The entire variable domain, with the rest obtained from reference TRBV19 and TRBJ1-6, is as follows: DGGITQSPKYLFRKEGQNVTLSCEQNLNHDAMYWYRQDPGQGLRLIYYSQIVNDFQKGDIAEGYSVSREKKESFPLTVTSAQKNPTAFYLCASSIAQGRRNSPLHFGNGTRLTVT.

Ten or more counts support this clonotype. The junction departs from the called germline gene at one end, perhaps through a read error. V is TRBV4-1 and J is TRBJ1-2, with 7 bases that match TRBD1. CDR1 and CDR2 (germline): MGHRA, YSYEKL. This CDR3 spans 14 amino acids. The CDR3 is CASSQERGTVSIAF. The CDR3 DNA sequence: TGCGCCAGCAGCCAAGAGAGGGGGACAGTTTCTATCGCTTTC.

This clonotype was recorded at least ten times. The chain carries TRBV20-1 and TRBJ2-2; D is undetermined. There are 14 residues in the CDR3. The V gene lost 1 base and the J gene lost 8 bases, with 14 bases spanning the gap. The V gene's germline CDR1 is DFQATT and CDR2 SNEGSKA (reference sequence). CDR3 amino acids: CSARGPTGSGELFF. CDR3 nucleotides: TGCAGTGCTAGAGGTCCGACCGGATCGGGGGAGCTGTTTTTT.

Only a few counts were recorded for this clonotype. V gene TRBV29-1 combines with J gene TRBJ1-4; D call uncertain. The germline V gene has CDR1 SQVTM and CDR2 ANQGSEA. The CDR3 spans 11 residues. The V end lost 0 bases, the J end lost 6 bases, and 2 bases lay between the germline ends. CDR3: CSVEDYEKLFF. DNA of the CDR3: TGCAGCGTTGAAGACTATGAAAAACTGTTTTTT.

This clonotype was observed many times. The chain joins TRBV11-3 to TRBJ2-5, with TRBD2 identical over 7 bases. The CDR3 runs 14 residues. CDR1 is SGHNT and CDR2 is YENEEA in the germline V gene. After removal of 4 bases from V and 4 bases from J, the junction contained 6 bases not matched to a gene. CDR3 DNA sequence: TGTGCCAGCAGCTCTCGGTCTAGCGGAGAGACCCAGTACTTC. Amino acid sequence: CASSSRSSGETQYF.